The present entry profiles one T cell receptor (beta chain) with its context. Clones were read by immunoSEQ multiplex PCR, and TCRdb kept only the in-frame ones, dropping some. Of a few hundred thousand clones in the sample, 84% were seen once. The V end lost 3 bases, the J end lost 0 bases, and 12 bases lay between the germline ends. The CDR3 has 16 amino acids. Germline V gene sequence: CDR1 SGDLS, CDR2 YYNGEE. The sample is drawn from a study of blood T cell repertoires in COVID-19. Across the study: The United States, Italy and Spain supplied acute and convalescent COVID-19 samples.

Everyone who took part was about 18 to 90 years old, and they came from roughly 25 US areas. Grouping used clinical history reported by participants in a survey and questionnaire. The sample comprised PBMCs or T cells enriched from blood (not recorded which). The chain combines TRBV9 with TRBJ2-2, with a weak D call TRBD1 (5 bases). This TCR came from a young man with acute COVID-19. CDR3 loop: CASSAYRLTNTGELFF. Here the CDR3 DNA reads TGTGCCAGCAGCGCCTACAGGTTAACGAACACCGGGGAGCTGTTTTTT.